Below, 5 T cell receptor beta chains from the same sample are listed, as sequenced in a study of T-cell memory formation after mild COVID-19. TCRdb independently ran MiXCR on the 5' RACE reads; one entry per CDR3 protein. The sample gives 350,000 to 500,000 distinct CDR3 sequences, roughly 18% of which show up once; around a fifth is in the top ten. Sequences were obtained from PBMCs or a T cell subset sorted from them (not recorded which). Every receptor here comes from a man younger than 35 who had mild COVID-19 (a few samples of this study predate the infection). Cell type and time point are not known.

This clonotype was seen more than once but under ten times. The rearrangement links TRBV10-3 to TRBJ2-4; 8 bases map to TRBD1. The CDR3 extends over 13 amino acids. CDR1 is ENHRY, CDR2 SYGVKD, per germline. V was clipped by 5 bases and J by 8 bases; unmatched bases: 5. The CDR3 DNA reads as TGTGCCATCAGTACAGGGGGAGTAGACATTCAGTACTTC. This translates into CAISTGGVDIQYF.

This clonotype was counted only a few times. The CDR3: CASSFDGGELFF. CDR3 DNA sequence: TGTGCCAGCAGTTTTGACGGCGGGGAGCTGTTTTTT. The V gene is TRBV27, the J gene TRBJ2-2; no reliable D call. CDR1 and CDR2 (germline): MNHEY, SMNVEV (reference sequence). Deletions cut 3 bases from V and 7 bases from J, with 6 bases between. The CDR3 loop spans 12 amino acids.

The J gene is TRBJ2-1, the V gene TRBV5-1; D may match TRBD1 or TRBD2 (6 bases each). CDR1 and CDR2 (germline): SGHRS, YFSETQ. V was shortened by 4 bases and J by 6 bases, with 17 bases between the two germline ends. CDR3 length: 15 amino acids. The CDR3 DNA is TGCGCCAGCAGCCGGACGGGGGCCGACACCAATGAGCAGTTCTTC. As protein: CASSRTGADTNEQFF.

This chain joins TRBV9 and TRBJ2-1; no firm D call. CDR3 length: 12 residues. Trimming stripped 4 bases from V and 15 bases from J, with 17 bases between. From germline, CDR1 is SGDLS and CDR2 YYNGEE. The CDR3 nucleotides read TGTGCCAGCAGCCCCCGGACCGACCGTTTGTTCTTC. Its translation: CASSPRTDRLFF.

The gene calls are TRBV6-5 and TRBJ2-3, with a tentative D call TRBD1 (6 bases). Between the trimmed V and J ends, which lost 8 bases and 3 bases, there was a span of 18 bases. In germline, CDR1 is MNHEY, CDR2 SVGAGI. The length of the CDR3 is 15 residues. In DNA, the CDR3 is TGTGCCAGCGGCACACCAGGGGTGACGACAGATACGCAGTATTTT. This gives the protein CASGTPGVTTDTQYF.